This T cell receptor (beta chain) appears in the sequencing data of a study of cytomegalovirus exposure and HLA in healthy donors. Study-wide points: Cytomegalovirus association was listed for around 180 TCR beta chains. As a later analysis showed, a missense DCLRE1C variant was linked to trimming of TCR beta V- and J-genes.

Germline V gene lookup returns CDR1 SGDLS and CDR2 YYNGEE. This CDR3 region has 14 residues. V lost 2 bases, J lost 3 bases, and 3 bases stayed unmatched. A word on this clone: The antigen is unknown.

The PCR employed 60 Vbeta primers together with 13 Jbeta primers. Sequencing used immunoSEQ multiplex PCR; TCRdb keeps in-frame clones, though not all of them. The data show under 200,000 clones, with roughly 70% seen just once and 1.5% to 2% held by the top ten. This chain connects TRBV9 to TRBJ1-1; 8 bases agree with TRBD1. Input material: PBMCs. This TCR derives from a young woman in good health and CMV-seronegative. The CDR3 region is CASSVDRVDTEAFF. CDR3 sequence (DNA): TGTGCCAGCAGCGTGGACAGGGTGGACACTGAAGCTTTCTTT.